This T cell receptor (beta chain) was retrieved from a study of T cell responses to AZD1222 COVID-19 vaccine. Study-wide findings and caveats: Dominant at 160-218 and 743-854, vaccine-associated CD4 TCRs also spanned spike. The donor cohort was predominantly white British with a female majority, and clonal diversity may have been underestimated. After the peak T cell response, and only then, were repertoires sampled.

Only in-frame clones appear in the TCRdb table, and some are missing; sequencing was by immunoSEQ multiplex PCR. The sample records about 110,000 clones, around 87% being singletons. The CDR3 is 12 residues long. Trimming took 5 bases from V and 4 from J, leaving 5 bases between them. Germline assignment: CDR1 SGHTA and CDR2 FQGTGA. Second-dose groups at about 4 or about 12 weeks were pooled. A word on this clone: Its specificity is unknown.

The TCR comes from an adult who received the AZD1222 COVID-19 vaccine. The chain employs TRBV7-3 and TRBJ2-2, with D unresolved. The material was peripheral blood, obtained 28 days after the second AZD1222 dose. CDR3 coding DNA: TGTGCCAGCAGCCCCTTCACCGGGGAGCTGTTTTTT. Translating it yields CASSPFTGELFF.